These 14 T cell receptor beta chains came from one sample sequenced in a study of blood T cell repertoires in COVID-19. Only in-frame clones appear in the TCRdb table, and some are missing; sequencing was by immunoSEQ multiplex PCR. The sample lists about 120,000 clones, about 91% occurring once. Sequenced sample: peripheral blood. These receptors all stem from a woman between 50 and 59 years old with active or convalescent COVID-19.

In DNA, the CDR3 is TGTGCCAGCAGTGCCGACACAATGAACACTGAAGCTTTCTTT. It translates to CASSADTMNTEAFF. The chain recombines TRBV25-1 with TRBJ1-1; D is undetermined. V lost 4 bases and J 0 bases, leaving 9 bases between the germline ends. Per the germline V gene, CDR1 is MGHDK and CDR2 is SYGVNS. The CDR3 runs to 14 residues.

This clone was counted a few times. The V call is TRBV6-5, the J call TRBJ2-3; D remains ambiguous. CDR1 is MNHEY, CDR2 SVGAGI, per germline. Deletions cut 6 bases from V and 4 bases from J, with 8 bases between. The CDR3 spans 12 residues. This CDR3 reads CASSRRADTQYF. The CDR3 DNA sequence: TGTGCCAGCAGCAGGCGAGCAGATACGCAGTATTTT.

The chain is built from TRBV5-4 and TRBJ2-2; 16 bases map to TRBD2. Germline CDR1 SGHNT, CDR2 YYREEE (reference sequence). The CDR3 is 15 amino acids. V dropped 7 bases and J dropped 6; count of bases not matched to a gene: 3. CDR3 DNA: TGTGCCAGCGGGACTAGCGGGAGGGCGTCCGGGGAGCTGTTTTTT. As protein: CASGTSGRASGELFF. Drawing the rest from reference TRBV5-4 and TRBJ2-2, the complete variable domain is ETGVTQSPTHLIKTRGQQVTLRCSSQSGHNTVSWYQQALGQGPQFIFQYYREEENGRGNFPPRFSGLQFPNYSSELNVNALELDDSALYLCASGTSGRASGELFFGEGSRLTVL.

CDR3 in amino acids: CASSLVGSEYEQYF. CDR3 bases: TGTGCCAGCAGCTTAGTCGGGTCAGAATACGAGCAGTACTTC. The V and J genes are TRBV7-8 and TRBJ2-7; D gene uncertain. Per germline, CDR1 SGHVS and CDR2 FQNEAQ. V lost 1 base and J 4 bases, leaving 11 bases between the germline ends. The CDR3 has 14 residues.

The CDR3 is CASRDSELKNYGYTF. The DNA for the CDR3 is TGTGCCAGCAGAGACAGTGAACTAAAGAACTATGGCTACACCTTC. The rearrangement joins TRBV3-1 (or the pseudogene TRBV3-2) to TRBJ1-2, with D possibly being TRBD1 (5 bases). The germline V and J ends were trimmed by 6 bases and 2 bases, with 16 bases remaining between them. Germline CDR1 and CDR2: LGHDT and YNNKEL (reference sequence). The CDR3 covers 15 residues.

The chain recombines TRBV7-3 with TRBJ2-1; 9 positions agree with TRBD2. Unmatched junction bases numbered 5, after V lost 5 bases and J lost 15 bases. Germline loops: CDR1 SGHTA, CDR2 FQGTGA. CDR3 size: 11 residues. This CDR3 reads CASSPGTSMFF. The CDR3 DNA reads as TGTGCCAGCAGCCCCGGGACTAGCATGTTCTTC.

J is TRBJ1-4 and V is TRBV28; 7 bases agree with TRBD1. This CDR3 spans 14 amino acids. Germline loops: CDR1 MDHEN, CDR2 SYDVKM. Trimming removed 3 bases from V and 7 bases from J; junction bases left unmatched: 5. The chain's CDR3 is CASSFYRGGEKLFF. In DNA, the CDR3 is TGTGCCAGCAGTTTTTACAGGGGCGGTGAAAAACTGTTTTTT.

The chain links TRBV18 to TRBJ2-2; 7 nucleotides match TRBD1. Germline V gives CDR1 KGHSH, CDR2 LQKENI. After removal of 6 bases from V and 5 bases from J, the junction contained 12 bases not matched to a gene. The CDR3 is made up of 16 amino acids. CDR3 loop: CASSPYRGGETGELFF. CDR3 coding DNA: TGTGCCAGCTCCCCGTATCGAGGGGGCGAGACCGGGGAGCTGTTTTTT.

The CDR3 DNA sequence: TGTGCCAGCTCGCTAGGCACAGGGGACACTGAAGCTTTCTTT. Protein sequence: CASSLGTGDTEAFF. The V gene is TRBV18, the J gene TRBJ1-1; 7 bases line up with TRBD1. V shed 6 bases, J shed 3 bases, and the junction held 7 bases outside the gene matches. The CDR3 totals 14 residues. Germline CDR1 reads KGHSH; CDR2 reads LQKENI.

The rearrangement uses TRBV7-9 and TRBJ2-3; D unclear. From germline, CDR1 is SEHNR and CDR2 FQNEAQ (reference sequence). V was shortened by 6 bases and J by 1 base, with 11 bases between the two germline ends. CDR3 size: 14 residues. The CDR3 region has the DNA TGTGCCAGCAGTCTCTTCCGCGGCACAGATACGCAGTATTTT. It is translated as CASSLFRGTDTQYF.

The genes are TRBV4-2 and TRBJ2-7; 11 bases match TRBD1. This CDR3 comprises 16 residues. CDR1 and CDR2 (germline): LGHNA, YNFKEQ. The trim removed 0 bases at V and 6 bases at J, leaving 7 bases unmatched. The CDR3 sequence: CASSQDVGQGATEQYF. For the CDR3, the DNA is TGTGCCAGCAGCCAAGATGTTGGACAGGGGGCGACCGAGCAGTACTTC.

The chain is built from TRBV23-1 and TRBJ1-6; D is unresolved. TRBV23-1 is identified as an open reading frame with a role that is uncertain. The CDR3 spans 16 residues. Trimming removed 0 bases from V and 10 bases from J, with 16 bases in between. The CDR3 loop is CASSQSHSSPRSPLHF. CDR3 coding DNA: TGCGCCAGCAGTCAATCCCATAGCTCACCACGGTCACCCCTCCACTTT.

The V and J genes are TRBV24-1 and TRBJ2-7; 8 nucleotides agree with TRBD2. CDR1 KGHDR and CDR2 SFDVKD come from the germline V gene. Trimming took 4 bases from V and 0 from J; bases not matched to a gene: 7. This CDR3 has 16 residues. The CDR3 DNA sequence: TGTGCCACCAGTGAATACGGACTAGCACACTCCTACGAGCAGTACTTC. It encodes CATSEYGLAHSYEQYF.

CDR3 coding DNA: TGTGCCACCATTGGACAGGGAACTGAAGCTTTCTTT. It specifies CATIGQGTEAFF. The chain links TRBV24-1 to TRBJ1-1; 8 bases agree with TRBD1. This CDR3 contains 12 residues. V gave up 8 bases and J gave up 5 bases; unmatched junction bases: 3. The germline CDR1 and CDR2 sequences are KGHDR and SFDVKD.